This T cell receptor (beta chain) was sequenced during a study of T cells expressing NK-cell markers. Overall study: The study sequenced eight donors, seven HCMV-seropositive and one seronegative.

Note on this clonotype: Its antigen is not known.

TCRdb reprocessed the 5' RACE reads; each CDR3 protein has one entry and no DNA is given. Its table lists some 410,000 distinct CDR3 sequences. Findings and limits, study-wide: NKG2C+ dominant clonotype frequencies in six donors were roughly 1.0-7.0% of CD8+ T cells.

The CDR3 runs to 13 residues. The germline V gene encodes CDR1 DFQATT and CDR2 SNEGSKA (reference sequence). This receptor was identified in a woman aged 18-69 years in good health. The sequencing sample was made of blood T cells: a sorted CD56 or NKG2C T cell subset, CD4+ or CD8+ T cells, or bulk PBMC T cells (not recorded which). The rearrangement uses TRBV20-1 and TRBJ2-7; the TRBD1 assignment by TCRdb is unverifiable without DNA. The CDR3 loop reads CSAIPRDDYEQYF.